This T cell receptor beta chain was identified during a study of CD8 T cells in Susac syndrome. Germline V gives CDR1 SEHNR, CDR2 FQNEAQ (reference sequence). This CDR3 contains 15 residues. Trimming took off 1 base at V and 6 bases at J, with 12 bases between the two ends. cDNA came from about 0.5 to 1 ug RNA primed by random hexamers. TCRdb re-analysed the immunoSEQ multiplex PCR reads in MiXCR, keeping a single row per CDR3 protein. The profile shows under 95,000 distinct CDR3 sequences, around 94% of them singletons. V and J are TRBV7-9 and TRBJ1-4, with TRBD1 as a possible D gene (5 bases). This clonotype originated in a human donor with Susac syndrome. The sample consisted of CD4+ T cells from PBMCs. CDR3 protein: CASSLEWEGHEKLFF. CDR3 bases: TGTGCCAGCAGCTTAGAGTGGGAGGGGCATGAAAAACTGTTTTTT.